The rows below give T cell receptor beta chains drawn from one sample of a study of Ad26.COV2.S vaccination and SARS-CoV-2 variants. The assay was immunoSEQ multiplex PCR, and TCRdb's table has in-frame clones only and misses some. The sample includes about 440,000 clones, about nine tenths of them seen just once. The specimen was peripheral blood, collected in a trial of Ad26.COV2.S vaccine versus placebo. The receptor source for this set is a person aged 18-60 years who received the Ad26.COV2.S COVID-19 vaccine or a placebo. Both conserved end residues are part of each CDR3. D genes are given only for firm matches. Clone size is not always given. Where it is, it says once, few, many or a class for expanded clones.

>.|TRBJ2-3|.|TRBV10-3
TGTGCCATCAGCGGGCAGAGCACAGATACGCAGTATTTT
CAISGQSTDTQYF
>TRBD1|TRBJ1-1|.|TRBV6-5
TGTGCCAGCAGTTACCTACAGGGGATTGGAACTGAAGCTTTCTTT
CASSYLQGIGTEAFF
>TRBD1|TRBJ1-5|.|TRBV28
TGTGCCAGCAGCCAGGGGGGGATCAGGAATCAGCCCCAGCATTTT
CASSQGGIRNQPQHF
>TRBD1|TRBJ2-2|.|TRBV29-1
TGCAGCGTCGACGCCGGGACAGGGTTCACCGGGGAGCTGTTTTTT
CSVDAGTGFTGELFF
>.|TRBJ1-5|.|TRBV28
TGTGCCAGCAGCCCTGGGAGTTTCCATAGCAATCAGCCCCAGCATTTT
CASSPGSFHSNQPQHF
>.|TRBJ2-7|.|TRBV11-2
TGTGCCAGCAGCCCGGCGGGTACCGCCTACGAGCAGTACTTC
CASSPAGTAYEQYF
>TRBD1|TRBJ1-1|.|TRBV28
TGTGCCAGCCGCTTAATAAGAGGGACAGGGGTACAGATTGAAGCTTTCTTT
CASRLIRGTGVQIEAFF
>.|TRBJ1-5|.|TRBV10-3
TGTGCCATCAGGGGCGGCAATAGCAATCAGCCCCAGCATTTT
CAIRGGNSNQPQHF
>TRBD2|TRBJ2-1|.|TRBV4-2
TGTGCCAGCAGCCAAGAGGTACTAGCGGGAGGAAATGAGCAGTTCTTC
CASSQEVLAGGNEQFF
>.|TRBJ2-5|.|TRBV7-9
TGTGCCAGCAGCTTAGACATAATGGGAGGGACCCAGTACTTC
CASSLDIMGGTQYF
>.|TRBJ1-4|.|TRBV4-1
TGCGCCAGCAGCCAAGAAGGTTTTGAAAAACTGTTTTTT
CASSQEGFEKLFF
>.|TRBJ1-1|.|TRBV5-4
TGTGCCAGCAGCACGAGGGGATATTGGCGGGAGGGAACTGAAGCTTTCTTT
CASSTRGYWREGTEAFF
>.|TRBJ2-3|.|TRBV7-3
TGTGCCAGCAGCTTATCGTACCACAGAAGCACAGATACGCAGTATTTT
CASSLSYHRSTDTQYF
>TRBD2|TRBJ2-3|.|TRBV28
TGTGCCAGCAGCCCTGGGACTAGCGGGAGTGGGTATACGCAGTATTTT
CASSPGTSGSGYTQYF
>.|TRBJ1-4|.|TRBV9
TGTGCCAGCAGCGTAGGAGGAGGAGAGGGTCGGAATGAAAAACTGTTTTTT
CASSVGGGEGRNEKLFF
>TRBD1|TRBJ2-7|.|TRBV11-2
TGTGCCAGCAGCTTAGGATGGGGCAGGGGGTCGTCCTACGAGCAGTACTTC
CASSLGWGRGSSYEQYF
>.|TRBJ2-2|.|TRBV4-3
TGCGCCAGCAGCCAACGCACGAATATCCAAGCGGGGGAGCTGTTTTTT
CASSQRTNIQAGELFF
>.|TRBJ2-3|.|TRBV6-2/TRBV6-3
TGTGCCAGCAGTCCCGGGTTCAGGCTAGCGAAAACGAATACGCAGTATTTT
CASSPGFRLAKTNTQYF
>TRBD1|TRBJ1-1|.|TRBV9
TGTGCCAGCACCCAAGACGCGACAGGGAGAACTGAAGCTTTCTTT
CASTQDATGRTEAFF
>.|TRBJ2-7|.|TRBV7-2
TGTGCCAGCAGCATACAGGGACCCTACGAGCAGTACTTC
CASSIQGPYEQYF
>.|TRBJ2-7|.|TRBV12-3/TRBV12-4
TGTGCCAGCAGTTTGGGGACCTTAAACGAGCAGTACTTC
CASSLGTLNEQYF
>TRBD2|TRBJ2-7|.|TRBV27
TGTGCCAGCAGTTTGAAAAAAGCGGGAATTTACGAGCAGTACTTC
CASSLKKAGIYEQYF
>.|TRBJ2-7|.|TRBV5-4
TGTGCCAGCAGTTTCGACTCGGTTGGCTACGAGCAGTACTTC
CASSFDSVGYEQYF
>.|TRBJ2-4|.|TRBV27
TGTGCCAGCAGTTTATCAAAGGCAGATGTACGGGACCCTCAGTACTTC
CASSLSKADVRDPQYF
>.|TRBJ2-1|.|TRBV14
TGTGCCAGCAGCCAACAGGGATTTAGCCCCTACAATGAGCAGTTCTTC
CASSQQGFSPYNEQFF
>TRBD2|TRBJ2-1|.|TRBV6-2/TRBV6-3
TGTGCCAGCAGTTACGCGACTAGCGGGAGGATCGCCTACAATGAGCAGTTCTTC
CASSYATSGRIAYNEQFF
>.|TRBJ2-2|.|TRBV7-2
TGTGCCAGCAGCTTAACGGGTCAGGCCACCGGGGAGCTGTTTTTT
CASSLTGQATGELFF
>TRBD1|TRBJ1-3|once|TRBV3-1/TRBV3-2
TGTGCCAGCAGCCAGGGGGGACAGCTCTCTGGAAACACCATATATTTT
CASSQGGQLSGNTIYF
>.|TRBJ2-7|.|TRBV27
TGTGCCAGCAGTTTAAACAGAATAGGCGAGCAGTACTTC
CASSLNRIGEQYF
>TRBD1|TRBJ2-3|once|TRBV5-6
TGTGCCAGCAGCTTACGGGACAGGGGCACAGATACGCAGTATTTT
CASSLRDRGTDTQYF
>.|TRBJ2-2|.|TRBV5-5
TGTGCCAGCAGCCCCGATGGTACCGGGGAGCTGTTTTTT
CASSPDGTGELFF
>.|TRBJ1-3|.|TRBV18
TGTGCCAGCTCACACAGTAACTCTGGAAACACCATATATTTT
CASSHSNSGNTIYF
>.|TRBJ1-2|.|TRBV29-1
TGCAGCGTTCTCAGGGGCGAGGGATATGGCTACACCTTC
CSVLRGEGYGYTF
>.|TRBJ1-1|few|TRBV28
TGTGCCAGCAGACTTGGGGGAGGCACTGAAGCTTTCTTT
CASRLGGGTEAFF
>TRBD2|TRBJ2-3|.|TRBV9
TGTGCCAGCAGCGTAGCGATCTCGGGACTAGCGGTGAAGCAGTATTTT
CASSVAISGLAVKQYF
>.|TRBJ1-5|.|TRBV11-2
TGTGCCAGCAGCTTAGCCAGGAATCAGCCCCAGCATTTT
CASSLARNQPQHF
>TRBD1|TRBJ1-5|.|TRBV24-1
TGTGCCACCAGTGACCCCGGGACAGGGGTTGATCAGCCCCAGCATTTT
CATSDPGTGVDQPQHF
>.|TRBJ2-3|.|TRBV7-2
TGTGCCAGCAGCTTACCGAGCACAGATACGCAGTATTTT
CASSLPSTDTQYF
>TRBD1|TRBJ2-7|.|TRBV5-1
TGCGCCAGCAGTCGGGACAGTTACGAGCAGTACTTC
CASSRDSYEQYF
>.|TRBJ1-2|.|TRBV28
TGTGCCAGCAGTTTGTCGGCGGGGGGCTACACCTTC
CASSLSAGGYTF
>.|TRBJ1-4|.|TRBV9
TGTGCCAGCAGCCCCCTGGGTGCGGCTAATGAAAAACTGTTTTTT
CASSPLGAANEKLFF